These 26 T cell receptor beta chains originate from one sample sequenced in a study of T cells in localized non-small cell lung cancer. Profiled with immunoSEQ multiplex PCR; TCRdb holds only in-frame clones, not every one. The sample includes about 79,000 clones, 84% of them seen just once. The sample consisted of peripheral blood, taken before any cancer treatment. The receptors here all came from an older female donor with stage I lung adenocarcinoma.

This chain joins TRBV11-2 and TRBJ2-1; TRBD1 agrees at 9 bases. The CDR3 runs 14 residues. The germline V gene encodes CDR1 SGHAT and CDR2 FQNNGV. With 8 bases clipped from V and 7 bases from J, the junction kept 9 bases outside the gene matches. The CDR3 nucleotides read TGTGCCAGCTCCCGGGACAGGGAAAGGAATGAGCAGTTCTTC. It yields the protein CASSRDRERNEQFF.

This chain links TRBV19 with TRBJ2-7; 9 bases are shared with TRBD2. Germline CDR1 reads LNHDA; CDR2 reads SQIVND (reference sequence). The CDR3 is 14 residues long. V shed 3 bases and J 8 bases; nucleotides not matched to a gene: 8. The CDR3: CASSMSSGGTKQYF. DNA for the CDR3: TGTGCCAGTAGTATGAGTAGCGGGGGTACGAAGCAGTACTTC.

At least ten counts were recorded for this clone. This rearrangement joins TRBV5-6 to TRBJ2-2; 8 nucleotides align to TRBD2. The length of the CDR3 is 15 residues. Germline V CDR1 and CDR2: SGHDT, YYEEEE. Germline trimming cut 4 bases from V and 4 bases from J; bases unmatched to any gene: 6. The CDR3 protein is CASSPAGGSTGELFF. The CDR3 DNA reads TGTGCCAGCAGCCCCGCGGGGGGCAGCACCGGGGAGCTGTTTTTT.

The chain couples TRBV6-1 to TRBJ1-2, with a tentative D call TRBD1 (6 bases). The CDR3 runs to 13 residues. V was clipped by 6 bases and J by 7 bases, with 15 bases between them. Looked up from germline, CDR1 is MNHNS and CDR2 is SASEGT. The CDR3: CASRATGMGGYTF. The CDR3 DNA is TGTGCCAGCAGGGCAACAGGGATGGGTGGCTACACCTTC.

The V and J genes are TRBV19 and TRBJ1-1; D not certain. Germline CDR1 and CDR2: LNHDA and SQIVND (reference sequence). The CDR3 has 15 amino acids. Trimming cost V 2 bases and J 2 bases, with 12 bases left between them. CDR3 DNA sequence: TGTGCCAGTAGTATATATGGCCAAGTCAACACTGAAGCTTTCTTT. This codes for CASSIYGQVNTEAFF.

The V gene is TRBV11-2, the J gene TRBJ2-3, with D unclear. The germline gives CDR1 SGHAT, CDR2 FQNNGV. V lost 2 bases and J 4 bases, leaving 4 bases between the germline ends. CDR3 size: 12 residues. The DNA for the CDR3 is TGTGCCAGCAGCTTACAGGCAGATACGCAGTATTTT. It specifies CASSLQADTQYF.

The rearrangement uses TRBV2 and TRBJ2-7, with 8 bases identical to TRBD1. The germline CDR1 and CDR2 sequences are SNHLY and FYNNEI. Unmatched junction bases numbered 8, after V lost 10 bases and J lost 0 bases. CDR3 length: 14 amino acids. The DNA of the CDR3 is TGTGCCACCTCAAGGACAGGGACCTCCTACGAGCAGTACTTC. Its translation: CATSRTGTSYEQYF.

The chain combines TRBV6-1 with TRBJ2-1, with D hard to call. The CDR3 is 14 residues long. Trimming shortened V by 4 bases and J by 7 bases, and 14 bases separated the two germline ends. Germline assignment: CDR1 MNHNS and CDR2 SASEGT. CDR3 DNA: TGTGCCAGCAGTGCCGAGGTACCGACAAATGAGCAGTTCTTC. Amino acid sequence: CASSAEVPTNEQFF.

The rearrangement joins TRBV18 to TRBJ1-1, with 10 positions matching TRBD1. V was pared by 2 bases and J by 7 bases, with 10 bases of the junction left unmatched. CDR1 and CDR2 (germline): KGHSH, LQKENI. This CDR3 has 16 residues. The CDR3: CASSPVTGGVDDEAFF. The DNA of the CDR3 is TGTGCCAGCTCACCAGTGACAGGGGGCGTAGATGATGAAGCTTTCTTT.

This chain uses TRBV7-9 with TRBJ2-1; D gene unclear. The V gene's germline CDR1 is SEHNR and CDR2 FQNEAQ (reference sequence). With 1 base removed from V and 7 bases from J, the gap between germline ends came to 23 bases. The CDR3 loop spans 18 amino acids. For the CDR3, the DNA is TGTGCCAGCAGCTTAGGGGGTTTCGGCTATCCAAAAATGAATGAGCAGTTCTTC. This codes for CASSLGGFGYPKMNEQFF.

The chain couples TRBV30 to TRBJ2-1; 13 positions agree with TRBD2. V was pared by 3 bases and J by 13 bases, with 3 bases of the junction left unmatched. Germline V CDR1 and CDR2: GTSNPN, SVGIG (reference sequence). The CDR3 contains 12 residues. CDR3 region: CAWSGLAGAQFF. The CDR3 DNA sequence: TGTGCCTGGAGCGGACTAGCGGGAGCTCAGTTCTTC.

Comment on this clone: The junction shows a germline mismatch at one end, possibly a read error. The V call is TRBV7-7, the J call TRBJ2-1; D is unresolved. The CDR3 length is 13 residues. Germline V gene lookup returns CDR1 SSHAT and CDR2 FNYEAQ (reference sequence). The CDR3 sequence is CASSLAWKNEQFF. The CDR3 bases are TGTGCTAGCAGCTTAGCATGGAAAAATGAGCAGTTCTTC.

In its sample, this clone was seen once. This rearrangement joins TRBV13 to TRBJ2-4; D remains unclear. Germline assignment: CDR1 PRHDT and CDR2 FYEKMQ (reference sequence). V gave up 4 bases and J gave up 1 base, with 5 bases separating them. The CDR3 is made up of 13 amino acids. DNA of the CDR3: TGTGCCAGCAGCTCTAGGGCCAAAAACATTCAGTACTTC. This gives the protein CASSSRAKNIQYF.

The chain uses TRBV5-1 and TRBJ2-7; unclear D gene. Germline CDR1 is SGHRS and CDR2 is YFSETQ. The CDR3 is 14 residues long. The V end was cut by 0 bases, the J end by 2 bases, with 9 bases between. CDR3 loop: CASSLEGTPYEQYF. The CDR3 DNA follows: TGCGCCAGCAGCTTGGAAGGTACCCCCTACGAGCAGTACTTC.

The J gene is TRBJ1-1, the V gene TRBV6-4; maybe TRBD1 (5 bases). Per the germline V gene, CDR1 is MRHNA and CDR2 is SNTAGT. The length of the CDR3 is 14 residues. Trimming stripped 6 bases from V and 0 bases from J, with 11 bases between. The CDR3 sequence is CASRGLLMNTEAFF. The CDR3 nucleotides read TGTGCCAGCAGGGGACTGTTAATGAACACTGAAGCTTTCTTT.

On this clone itself: A junction end diverges from the germline sequence, so it may reflect a read error. This chain uses TRBV7-7 with TRBJ2-3; perhaps TRBD2 as D (7 bases). Germline CDR1 reads SSHAT; CDR2 reads FNYEAQ (reference sequence). This CDR3 spans 15 amino acids. The CDR3 loop reads CASSLGGGDTDTQYF. CDR3 DNA: TGTGCTAGCAGCTTAGGCGGGGGCGACACAGATACGCAGTATTTT.

The chain has TRBV6-6 and TRBJ2-7; possible D gene TRBD1, 6 bases. From germline, CDR1 is MNHNY and CDR2 SVGAGI (reference sequence). This CDR3 comprises 14 residues. Trimming removed 2 bases at V and 2 bases at J, with 10 bases between. CDR3 residues: CASSYPGHPYEQYF. The DNA of the CDR3 is TGTGCCAGCAGTTACCCGGGACACCCCTACGAGCAGTACTTC.

This clone was counted a single time. The J gene is TRBJ1-5, the V gene TRBV5-4; D is unclear. V lost 0 bases, J lost 4 bases, and 5 bases lay in between. The length of the CDR3 is 13 residues. The germline V gene encodes CDR1 SGHNT and CDR2 YYREEE (reference sequence). The CDR3 is CASSLDNNQPQHF. Here the CDR3 DNA reads TGTGCCAGCAGCTTGGACAATAATCAGCCCCAGCATTTT.

The V and J genes are TRBV4-1 and TRBJ2-3; D gene ambiguous. V was clipped by 6 bases and J by 5 bases, with 9 bases between them. The CDR3 spans 12 residues. Germline-derived CDR1 and CDR2 are MGHRA and YSYEKL. In DNA form, the CDR3 reads TGCGCCAGCAGTTCTCCCGGAGATACGCAGTATTTT. This gives the protein CASSSPGDTQYF.

The CDR3 DNA sequence: TGCGCCAGCAGCTTCGAAGGAACTGAAGCTTTCTTT. Its protein is CASSFEGTEAFF. The genes are TRBV5-1 and TRBJ1-1; D remains ambiguous. The CDR3 spans 12 residues. Between the trimmed V and J ends, which lost 2 bases and 5 bases, there was a span of 7 bases. Germline V gene data show CDR1 as SGHRS and CDR2 as YFSETQ.

The rearrangement joins TRBV19 to TRBJ2-3; no definite D call. Germline lookup yields CDR1 LNHDA and CDR2 SQIVND (reference sequence). This CDR3 has 14 residues. V dropped 2 bases and J dropped 4 bases, with 10 bases sitting between them. CDR3 bases: TGTGCCAGTAGTATAAAGGACCGATCAGATACGCAGTATTTT. Its translation is CASSIKDRSDTQYF. Combining the CDR3 with reference TRBV19 and TRBJ2-3 gives the whole variable domain DGGITQSPKYLFRKEGQNVTLSCEQNLNHDAMYWYRQDPGQGLRLIYYSQIVNDFQKGDIAEGYSVSREKKESFPLTVTSAQKNPTAFYLCASSIKDRSDTQYFGPGTRLTVL.

The chain couples TRBV6-5 to TRBJ1-6; maybe TRBD1 (6 bases). CDR1 is MNHEY, CDR2 SVGAGI, per germline. The V end was cut by 6 bases, the J end by 8 bases, with 11 bases between. There are 13 residues in the CDR3. The DNA for the CDR3 is TGTGCCAGCAGGACAGGATCAGATTCACCCCTCCACTTT. Translating gives CASRTGSDSPLHF.

Judged by abundance, this clone is medium-sized. The V call is TRBV5-1, the J call TRBJ1-1, with 10 bases identical to TRBD1. CDR1 is SGHRS, CDR2 YFSETQ, per germline. Unmatched junction bases numbered 6, after V lost 3 bases and J lost 1 base. The CDR3 spans 16 residues. CDR3 nucleotides: TGCGCCAGCAGCTCGGGACAGGGGCAGGCGAACACTGAAGCTTTCTTT. This translates into CASSSGQGQANTEAFF.

Only one count was recorded for this clone. The chain recombines TRBV7-6 with TRBJ2-3, with D possibly being TRBD1 (5 bases). Trimming took off 1 base at V and 0 bases at J, with 11 bases between the two ends. This CDR3 region has 16 residues. Germline assignment: CDR1 SGHVS and CDR2 FNYEAQ. The CDR3, as DNA: TGTGCCAGCAGCTTAGTGTCAGGGCCCAGCACAGATACGCAGTATTTT. It specifies CASSLVSGPSTDTQYF.

The rearrangement links TRBV11-3 to TRBJ1-1; TRBD1 matches at 9 bases. From germline, CDR1 is SGHNT and CDR2 YENEEA. The ends lost 5 bases at V and 1 base at J; junction bases unmatched: 5. The CDR3 is made up of 15 amino acids. In DNA form, the CDR3 reads TGTGCCAGCAGCACTGGGACAGGGAGGAACACTGAAGCTTTCTTT. It yields the protein CASSTGTGRNTEAFF.

V gene TRBV6-1 combines with J gene TRBJ1-3, with D hard to call. The CDR3 is 16 residues long. The V end lost 2 bases, the J end lost 0 bases, and 11 bases lay between the germline ends. Germline lookup yields CDR1 MNHNS and CDR2 SASEGT. The CDR3 DNA follows: TGTGCCAGCAGTGAAAACCTGGCAGCCTCTGGAAACACCATATATTTT. Residues: CASSENLAASGNTIYF.